This T cell receptor (beta chain) comes out of a study of molecular identifiers for immune sequencing clone quantification (dated by TCRdb to the late 2010s). For the study in its entirety: For a replicate experiment, RNA from around 20,000 or 100,000 naive CD8 T cells was divided into five aliquots, and four of the five aliquots were sequenced. This methods study used CD8 T cells to benchmark TCR RNA copy counting and molecular-identifier clustering-based TCR repertoire sequencing (MIDCIRS). Beyond this particular receptor, the publication reports: Clones above 20 RNA copies held over 99% of molecules in CMV-specific effector cells but under 1% in naive cells. Spiked-in Jurkat TCR RNA equal to a single cell's worth was reported to be detectable even within 1,100,000 naive CD8 T cells. When barcode sub-clustering was not used, chimeric consensus sequences inflated TCR diversity, with chimeras reaching as high as 47%. Highly expanded clone sizes could be underestimated because identical TCR molecules may share a barcode. The naive libraries included spiked-in Jurkat TCR RNA (approximately 11 copies' worth), and this RNA is not part of the donor repertoire. Approximately 3 recovered TCR RNA copies per cell were obtained by modeling, versus around 9.8 by digital PCR, implying a capture efficiency of 25% to 30%.

In the case of this clonotype: Its specific antigen is unknown. No per-base quality is available; no much larger clone lies one base away.

Libraries of naive CD8 T cells were generated from roughly 20,000 to 1,000,000 sorted cells, with 10%, 30% or 50% of the purified RNA used. On a BD FACSAria II, naive CD8 T cells were FACS-sorted as CD8+CD4-CCR7+CD45RA+ and collected into RLT Plus buffer. To test detection sensitivity, Jurkat RNA equal to about nine TCR copies was added to samples of about 20,000-1,000,000 naive CD8 T cells. Enrichment of CD8 T cells was performed with RosetteSep CD8+ T Cell Enrichment Cocktail and Ficoll-Paque, after which ACK red cell lysis was carried out. There are 15 amino acids in the CDR3, from cysteine to phenylalanine inclusive. Solely the CDR3 DNA is kept, with 45 bases framed from the first base. V lost 2 bases and J lost 1 base; the stretch between them is 11 bases long. From a lookup of the germline V gene, CDR1 and CDR2 are ENHRY and SYGVKD. Libraries were built with PCR. The listed sequencing device is Illumina HiSeq 4000. Bulk TCR libraries were generated as previously described, with the TCR primers listed in Table S5 used. Total RNA was purified with the Qiagen AllPrep DNA/RNA kit. Before analysis, reads from multiple sequencing runs of the same library were pooled. The original methods were these. Reads were retained only if their TCR constant sequence matched exactly, and those retained reads were trimmed to 150 nt and grouped according to their 12-nt molecular barcodes. Reads within each barcode group were sub-clustered using a 15% Levenshtein threshold, and quality-weighted consensus sequences were constructed for each RNA molecule. Non-functional sequences were discarded, and so were lower-count sequences lying one edit away from another sequence. On the basis of fitting two negative binomial distributions, barcode sub-clusters with fewer than 20% of the maximum read count were discarded. TCRdb reanalyzed the raw reads on its own, using fastp at Q25 for trimming and MiXCR for clone calling, and kept in-frame beta chains. CDR3 protein duplicates are merged, each entry listing the most common genes and DNA. The V and J calls, along with clone size, are taken from TCRdb and not from the paper's own processing. A total of about 640,000 distinct CDR3 sequences appear in this sample, 20% of them only once. 0.75% to 0.95% of the sample is taken by the ten largest.

The chain is encoded by TRBV10-3 joined to TRBJ1-1; the D gene lacks a confident call. This sequence originates from a human donor in good health. Some libraries in this study had Jurkat cell RNA spiked in. Sequencing was performed on naive CD8+ T cells from blood, with Jurkat cell RNA spiked in. Read against the paper, the sample's cell subset or site label means: FACS-sorted CD8+CD4-CCR7+CD45RA+ naive T cells. The nucleotide sequence is TGTGCCATCAGTGAGCACCCGACTACGAACACTGAAGCTTTCTTT. Protein translation: CAISEHPTTNTEAFF.